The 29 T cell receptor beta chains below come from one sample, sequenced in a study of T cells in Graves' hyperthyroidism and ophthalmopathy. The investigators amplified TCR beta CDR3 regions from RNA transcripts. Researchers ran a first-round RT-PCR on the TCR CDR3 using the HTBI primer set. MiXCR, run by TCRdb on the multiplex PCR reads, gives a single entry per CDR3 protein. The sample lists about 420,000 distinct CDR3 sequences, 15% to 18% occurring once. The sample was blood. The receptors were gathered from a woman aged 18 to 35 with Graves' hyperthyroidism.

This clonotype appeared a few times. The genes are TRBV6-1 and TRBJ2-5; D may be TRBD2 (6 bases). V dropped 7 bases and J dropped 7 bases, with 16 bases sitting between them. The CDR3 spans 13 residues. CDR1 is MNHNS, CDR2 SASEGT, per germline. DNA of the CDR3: TGTGCCAGCAACCGGGACTTTGGGGCGACCCAGTACTTC. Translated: CASNRDFGATQYF.

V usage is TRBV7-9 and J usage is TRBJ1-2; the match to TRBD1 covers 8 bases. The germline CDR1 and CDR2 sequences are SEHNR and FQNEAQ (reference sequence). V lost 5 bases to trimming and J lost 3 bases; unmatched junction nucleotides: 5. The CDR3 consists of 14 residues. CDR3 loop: CASSLPGGYYGYTF. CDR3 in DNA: TGTGCCAGCAGCCTCCCAGGGGGCTACTATGGCTACACCTTC.

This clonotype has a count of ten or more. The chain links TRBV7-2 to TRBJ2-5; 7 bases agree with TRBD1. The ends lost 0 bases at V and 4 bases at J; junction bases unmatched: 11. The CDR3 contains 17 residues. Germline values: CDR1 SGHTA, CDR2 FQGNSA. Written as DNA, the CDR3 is TGTGCCAGCAGCTTAGCGGGAGACAGGGTTATCGGAGAGACCCAGTACTTC. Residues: CASSLAGDRVIGETQYF.

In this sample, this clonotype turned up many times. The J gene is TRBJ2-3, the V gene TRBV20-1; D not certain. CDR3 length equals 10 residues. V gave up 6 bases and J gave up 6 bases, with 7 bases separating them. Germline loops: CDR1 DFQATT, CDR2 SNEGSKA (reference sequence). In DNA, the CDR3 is TGCAGTGCCGCCGGGGATACGCAGTATTTT. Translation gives CSAAGDTQYF.

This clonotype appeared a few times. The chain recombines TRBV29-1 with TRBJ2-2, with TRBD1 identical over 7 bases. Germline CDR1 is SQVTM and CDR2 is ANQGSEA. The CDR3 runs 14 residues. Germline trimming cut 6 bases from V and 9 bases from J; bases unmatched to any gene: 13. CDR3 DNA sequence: TGCAGCGTCATCGAGCAAGGGGGCCACCGGGAGCTGTTTTTT. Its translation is CSVIEQGGHRELFF.

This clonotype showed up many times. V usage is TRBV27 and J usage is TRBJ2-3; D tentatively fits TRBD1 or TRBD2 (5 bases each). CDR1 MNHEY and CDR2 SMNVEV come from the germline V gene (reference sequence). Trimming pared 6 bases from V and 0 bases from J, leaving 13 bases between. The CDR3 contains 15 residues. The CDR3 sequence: CASSPGSTSTDTQYF. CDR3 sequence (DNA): TGTGCCAGCAGCCCAGGGAGCACTAGCACAGATACGCAGTATTTT.

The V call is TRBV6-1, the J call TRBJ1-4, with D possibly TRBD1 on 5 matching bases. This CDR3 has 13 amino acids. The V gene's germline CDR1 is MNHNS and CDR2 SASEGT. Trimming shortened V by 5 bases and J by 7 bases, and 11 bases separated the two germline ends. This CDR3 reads CASSPRDGEKLFF. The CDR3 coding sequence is TGTGCCAGCAGTCCCAGGGATGGTGAAAAACTGTTTTTT.

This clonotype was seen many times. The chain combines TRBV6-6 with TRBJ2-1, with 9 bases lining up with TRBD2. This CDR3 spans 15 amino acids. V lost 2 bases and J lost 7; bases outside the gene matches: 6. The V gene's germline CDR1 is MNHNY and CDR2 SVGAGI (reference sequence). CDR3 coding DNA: TGTGCCAGCAGTTACGGTGCGGGGGGGGGGAATGAGCAGTTCTTC. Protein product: CASSYGAGGGNEQFF.

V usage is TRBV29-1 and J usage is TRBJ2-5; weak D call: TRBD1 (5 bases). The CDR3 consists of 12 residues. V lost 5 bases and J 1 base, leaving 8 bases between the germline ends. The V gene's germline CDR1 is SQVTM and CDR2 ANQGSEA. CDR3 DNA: TGCAGCGTTCAGGGTCCCCAAGAGACCCAGTACTTC. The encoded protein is CSVQGPQETQYF.

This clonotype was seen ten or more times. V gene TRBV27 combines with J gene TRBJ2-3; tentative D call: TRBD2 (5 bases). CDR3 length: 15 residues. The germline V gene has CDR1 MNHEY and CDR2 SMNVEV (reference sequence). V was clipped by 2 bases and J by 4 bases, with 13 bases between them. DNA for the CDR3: TGTGCCAGCAGTTTACGCCTAGCTTTGTCAGATACGCAGTATTTT. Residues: CASSLRLALSDTQYF.

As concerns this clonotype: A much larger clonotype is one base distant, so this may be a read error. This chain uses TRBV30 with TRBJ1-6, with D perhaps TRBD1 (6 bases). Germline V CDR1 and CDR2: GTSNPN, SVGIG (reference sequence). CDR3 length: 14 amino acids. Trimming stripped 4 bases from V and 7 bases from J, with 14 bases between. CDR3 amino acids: CAWIYPGQNSPLHF. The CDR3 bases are TGTGCCTGGATATATCCGGGACAAAATTCACCCCTCCACTTT.

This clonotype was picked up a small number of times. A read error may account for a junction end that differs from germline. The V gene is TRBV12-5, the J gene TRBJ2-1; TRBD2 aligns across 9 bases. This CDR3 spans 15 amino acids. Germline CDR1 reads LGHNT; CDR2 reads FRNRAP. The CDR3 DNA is TGTGCTAGTGGTCCCGCGGGGGGGGGAAACAATGAGCGGTTCTTC. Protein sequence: CASGPAGGGNNERFF.

CDR3 DNA: TGTGCCAGCAGCGCCGGGGACAGCCAAGAGACCCAGTACTTC. Its translation: CASSAGDSQETQYF. V is TRBV9 and J is TRBJ2-5; 7 bases align to TRBD1. Germline V gene lookup returns CDR1 SGDLS and CDR2 YYNGEE. The CDR3 loop spans 14 amino acids. The V gene end was trimmed by 3 bases and the J gene end by 1 base; junction bases not matched to a gene: 3.

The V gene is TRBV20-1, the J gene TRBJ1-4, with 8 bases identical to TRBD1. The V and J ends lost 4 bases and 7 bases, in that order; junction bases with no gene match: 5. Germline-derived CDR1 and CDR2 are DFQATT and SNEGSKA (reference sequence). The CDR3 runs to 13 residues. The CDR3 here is CSATQGGAEKLFF. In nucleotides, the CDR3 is TGCAGTGCTACACAGGGGGGGGCTGAAAAACTGTTTTTT.

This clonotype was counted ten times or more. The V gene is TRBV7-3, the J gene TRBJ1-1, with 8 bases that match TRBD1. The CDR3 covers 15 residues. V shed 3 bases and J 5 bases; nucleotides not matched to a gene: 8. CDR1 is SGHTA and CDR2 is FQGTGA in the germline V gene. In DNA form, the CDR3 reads TGTGCCAGCAGCTTGACAGGGGACCCGGGGACTGAAGCTTTCTTT. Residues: CASSLTGDPGTEAFF.

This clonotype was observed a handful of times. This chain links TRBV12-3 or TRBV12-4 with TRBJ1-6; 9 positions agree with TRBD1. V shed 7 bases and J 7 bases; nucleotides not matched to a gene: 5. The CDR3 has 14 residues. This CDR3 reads CASTQDRGNSPLHF. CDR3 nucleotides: TGTGCCAGCACTCAGGACAGGGGAAATTCACCCCTCCACTTT.

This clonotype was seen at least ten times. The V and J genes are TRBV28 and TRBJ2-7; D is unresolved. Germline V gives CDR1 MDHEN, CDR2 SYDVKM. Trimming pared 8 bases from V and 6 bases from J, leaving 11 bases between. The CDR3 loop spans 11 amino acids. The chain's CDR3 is CASGDTSEQYF. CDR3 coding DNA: TGTGCCAGCGGTGACACGTCCGAGCAGTACTTC.

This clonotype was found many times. The CDR3 DNA sequence: TGTGCCAGCAGTACTGACCAGAAGGGTCCGAACACTGAAGCTTTCTTT. Encoded protein: CASSTDQKGPNTEAFF. This rearrangement joins TRBV6-1 to TRBJ1-1, with D unclear. From germline, CDR1 is MNHNS and CDR2 SASEGT. CDR3 length: 16 amino acids. The V gene lost 5 bases and the J gene lost 1 base, with 17 bases spanning the gap.

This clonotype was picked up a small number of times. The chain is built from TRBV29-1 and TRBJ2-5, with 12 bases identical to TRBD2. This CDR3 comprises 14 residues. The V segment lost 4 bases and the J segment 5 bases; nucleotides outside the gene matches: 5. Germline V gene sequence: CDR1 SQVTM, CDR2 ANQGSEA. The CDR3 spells CSVGLAGASETQYF. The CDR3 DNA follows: TGCAGCGTTGGACTAGCGGGAGCGTCGGAGACCCAGTACTTC.

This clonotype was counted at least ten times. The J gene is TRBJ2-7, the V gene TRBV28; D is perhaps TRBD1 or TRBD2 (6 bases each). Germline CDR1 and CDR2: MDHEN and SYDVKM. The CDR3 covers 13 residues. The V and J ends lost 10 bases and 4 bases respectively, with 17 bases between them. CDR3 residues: CATCDGGGYEQYF. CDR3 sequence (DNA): TGTGCCACCTGCGACGGGGGCGGTTACGAGCAGTACTTC.

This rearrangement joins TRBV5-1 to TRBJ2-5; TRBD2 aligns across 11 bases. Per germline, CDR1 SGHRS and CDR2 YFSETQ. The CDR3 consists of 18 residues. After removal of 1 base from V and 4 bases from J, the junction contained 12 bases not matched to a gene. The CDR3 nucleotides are TGCGCCAGCAGCTTGAGTAGCGGGGGGGCCCTCGTTGGAGAGACCCAGTACTTC. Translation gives CASSLSSGGALVGETQYF.

Written as DNA, the CDR3 is TGTGCCACCTCCGGGACTAGCGGGGGGAGGGGCACAGATACGCAGTATTTT. It translates to CATSGTSGGRGTDTQYF. The V call is TRBV7-9, the J call TRBJ2-3, with 15 bases lining up with TRBD2. Losses at the gene ends were 10 bases for V and 1 base for J; bases not matched to a gene: 9. Germline assignment: CDR1 SEHNR and CDR2 FQNEAQ (reference sequence). CDR3 length: 17 amino acids.

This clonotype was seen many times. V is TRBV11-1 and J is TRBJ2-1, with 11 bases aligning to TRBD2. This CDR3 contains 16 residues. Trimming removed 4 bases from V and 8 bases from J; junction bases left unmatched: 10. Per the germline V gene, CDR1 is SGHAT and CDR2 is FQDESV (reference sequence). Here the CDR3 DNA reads TGTGCCAGCAGCTCCGTAATAATAGCGGGAGGGGATGAGCAGTTCTTC. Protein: CASSSVIIAGGDEQFF.

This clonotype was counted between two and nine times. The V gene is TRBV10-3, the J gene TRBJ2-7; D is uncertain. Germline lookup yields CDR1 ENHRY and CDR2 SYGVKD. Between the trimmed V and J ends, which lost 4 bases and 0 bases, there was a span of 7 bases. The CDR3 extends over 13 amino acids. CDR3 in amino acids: CAISAGPSYEQYF. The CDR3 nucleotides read TGTGCCATCAGTGCCGGTCCCTCCTACGAGCAGTACTTC.

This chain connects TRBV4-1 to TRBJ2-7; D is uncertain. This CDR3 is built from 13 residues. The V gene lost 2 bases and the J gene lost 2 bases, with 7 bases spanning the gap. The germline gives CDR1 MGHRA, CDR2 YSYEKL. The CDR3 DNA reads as TGCGCCAGCAGCCAAACGCCCGCCTACGAGCAGTACTTC. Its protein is CASSQTPAYEQYF.

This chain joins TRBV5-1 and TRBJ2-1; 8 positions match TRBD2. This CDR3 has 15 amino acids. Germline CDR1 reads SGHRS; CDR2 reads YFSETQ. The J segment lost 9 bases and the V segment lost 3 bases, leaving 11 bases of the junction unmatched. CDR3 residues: CASSSSGLEGTEQFF. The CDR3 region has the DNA TGCGCCAGCAGCTCCTCGGGACTAGAGGGGACTGAGCAGTTCTTC.

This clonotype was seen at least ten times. In nucleotides, the CDR3 is TGCGCCAGCAGTGTTGGGACTAACTCCAATGAGCAGTTCTTC. It is translated as CASSVGTNSNEQFF. This chain connects TRBV10-2 to TRBJ2-1; the match to TRBD2 covers 7 bases. V gave up 4 bases and J gave up 6 bases; unmatched junction bases: 6. This CDR3 comprises 14 residues. Germline-derived CDR1 and CDR2 are WSHSY and SAAADI.

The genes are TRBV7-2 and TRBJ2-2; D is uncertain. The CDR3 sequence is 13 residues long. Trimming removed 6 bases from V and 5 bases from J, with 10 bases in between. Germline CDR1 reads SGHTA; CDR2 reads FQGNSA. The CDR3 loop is CASRLGSTGELFF. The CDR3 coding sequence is TGTGCCAGCAGACTGGGAAGTACCGGGGAGCTGTTTTTT.

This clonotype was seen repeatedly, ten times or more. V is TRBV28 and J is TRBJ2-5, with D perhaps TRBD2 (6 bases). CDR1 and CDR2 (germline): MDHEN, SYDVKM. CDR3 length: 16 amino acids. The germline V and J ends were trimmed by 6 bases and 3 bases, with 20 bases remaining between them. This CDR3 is CASSPPGTEGEETQYF. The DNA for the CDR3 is TGTGCCAGCAGCCCCCCCGGGACTGAGGGTGAAGAGACCCAGTACTTC.